By its share, the clone carrying this T cell receptor beta chain is medium-sized (0.01 to 0.1%). Its antigen is unknown. The sample originates from a study of immune heterogeneity within non-small cell lung tumors. Study as a whole: Histology included several squamous cell carcinomas, under 11 non-squamous carcinomas and 1 unspecified tumor.

A multiplex PCR containing 32 V primers and 13 J primers was used to amplify TCR beta CDR3. Using its own MiXCR run on the multiplex PCR reads, TCRdb lists one record per CDR3 protein. The data contain under 4,000 distinct CDR3 sequences, about 50% of them singletons. Study results and caveats: Recurrence of identical dominant CDR3 beta clonotypes was observed across tumor sites within a patient, alongside site-unique high-frequency clones. Largely distinct from one individual patient to the next were the high-frequency T-cell receptor beta clonotypes.

Template input was genomic DNA from bulk tumor (approximately 640 ng per sample). Several biopsies per primary tumor, spaced far apart, were taken during surgery. With untreated, newly diagnosed non-small cell lung cancer, the patients went on to undergo curative surgery. The sequence derives from a man in his fifties or sixties with non-small cell lung cancer. The material sequenced was lung tumor tissue.

CDR3 in DNA: TGTGCCAGCAGTATTGGAAGGGCTCAGCCCCAGCATTTT. It yields the protein CASSIGRAQPQHF. The chain is built from TRBV2 and TRBJ1-5; no definite D call. V lost 5 bases to trimming and J lost 6 bases, with 11 bases between them. This CDR3 spans 13 amino acids. Per germline, CDR1 SNHLY and CDR2 FYNNEI. The variable domain in full, with the rest retrieved from reference TRBV2 and TRBJ1-5, is EPEVTQTPSHQVTQMGQEVILRCVPISNHLYFYWYRQILGQKVEFLVSFYNNEISEKSEIFDDQFSVERPDGSNFTLKIRSTKLEDSAMYFCASSIGRAQPQHFGDGTRLSIL.